This T cell receptor (beta chain) came from a study of blood T cell repertoires in COVID-19 (TCRdb year 2020). With regard to the full study: Recovered participants in ImmuneRACE Cohort 3 were defined as having two consecutive negative NP/OP PCR tests, clearance from a healthcare professional, or resolution of symptoms. Samples from collaborators originated in the United States, Italy and Spain and spanned both the acute and convalescent phases of COVID-19. The prospective study material was composed of cDNA or gDNA derived from T cells, B-cell-depleted T cells, or PBMCs. The repertoires were released in a freely available public database intended as a resource for research on the immune response to SARS-CoV-2. Subjects who had been exposed to COVID-19, were actively infected with it, or had recovered from it provided the deeply sampled blood TCRbeta repertoires that made up the dataset. Sample metadata almost always included a de-identified subject ID, COVID-19 status, age in years and sex. Where available, HLA class I and class II types were obtained from metadata supplied by the sample provider rather than from assay-based typing. The samples were drawn from the first 160 participants of the ongoing ImmuneRACE study and from 1,254 subjects provided by 6 global collaborators. Overall study results and their limits: The quantity of clinical and demographic metadata differed by source and by participant and was supplied without curation.

This clone appeared once. What antigen it recognizes has not been identified. Base qualities are not recorded, but no much larger clone differs from it by a single base. Trimming removed 0 bases from V and 9 bases from J, leaving 12 bases between the germline ends. The CDR3 contains 14 residues, cysteine and phenylalanine counted. The sequence is cut down to CDR3 DNA, 42 bases in frame from base 1. Per the germline V gene, LGHNA is the CDR1 and YNFKEQ is the CDR2. In the prospective study, participants were about 18 to 100 years old, resided in fewer than 25 geographic areas of the United States, and were enrolled through a virtual design. To assign participants to cohorts, the prospective study relied on clinical history that participants themselves reported in a screening survey and a study questionnaire. Mobile phlebotomists in the prospective study collected whole blood, serum and a nasopharyngeal or oropharyngeal swab from every participant. Prospective study participants could optionally give additional blood draws and questionnaires over an approximately two-month period. Blood samples from the prospective study were shipped frozen or at room temperature prior to DNA extraction.

TCRbeta CDR3 regions were amplified from genomic DNA by means of the immunoSEQ Assay, a bias-controlled multiplex PCR. The authors processed their data as follows. The number of nucleated cells in each sample was estimated by amplification of reference gene primers within the assay. Sequence reads were collapsed and filtered to measure the absolute abundance of every unique TCRbeta CDR3 rearrangement. For each sample, productive Simpson clonality was calculated as the square root of Simpson's diversity index across productive rearrangements. TCRdb limited this immuneACCESS table to in-frame rearrangements with V and J called. A share of clones is missing; checked studies link under half to unresolved V genes, and the rest is unexplained. The V and J calls and the clone size are those of that table, but D and trimming were determined from the DNA. The sample data list about 170,000 clones, and roughly 85% of these were observed just once. The ten largest account for roughly 19% of the sample.

The chain is encoded by TRBV4-2 joined to TRBJ2-1; a tentative D call is TRBD2 (5 bases match). This TCR came from a woman in her seventies in a cohort exposed to, infected with or recovered from COVID-19 (not recorded which). The sequenced sample consisted of PBMCs or T cells enriched from blood (not recorded which). The sequenced DNA is TGTGCCAGCAGCCAAGATCTCCTAGCACTTGAGCAGTTCTTC. Protein translation: CASSQDLLALEQFF.